A selection of T cell receptor beta chains follows, all from one sample in a study of cytomegalovirus exposure and HLA in healthy donors. Clones were read by immunoSEQ multiplex PCR, and TCRdb kept only the in-frame ones, dropping some. Of some 67,000 clones listed, around 75% are singletons. The sample was PBMCs. These receptors originate from a man in his 60s in good health and CMV-seropositive. The CDR3 runs from the conserved cysteine through the conserved F or W. D genes are given only for firm matches. The listing skips clone size in some rows; elsewhere it reads once, few, many or a size class.

clone_size	cdr3_length	d_call	v_call	j_call	cdr3_nt	cdr3_aa
-	15	TRBD1	TRBV6-5	TRBJ1-5	TGTGCCAGCAGGGGGGACAGGGCGAGCAATCAGCCCCAGCATTTT	CASRGDRASNQPQHF
-	16	-	TRBV18	TRBJ1-6	TGTGCCAGCTCAGCTAACAGGGTTGGGAATAATTCACCCCTCCACTTT	CASSANRVGNNSPLHF
-	11	-	TRBV29-1	TRBJ1-2	TGCAGCGTTGAGACAGTGGGGGGCTACACCTTC	CSVETVGGYTF
once	15	-	TRBV11-2	TRBJ2-6	TGTGCCAGCAGCTTTCAGGGGTCTGGGGCCAACGTCCTGACTTTC	CASSFQGSGANVLTF
-	14	-	TRBV6-5	TRBJ2-2	TGTGCCAGCAGGAAGAGCGGGAACACCGGGGAGCTGTTTTTT	CASRKSGNTGELFF
-	13	TRBD1	TRBV6-1	TRBJ1-2	TGTGCCAGCAGTCAGGGACAGGGCTATGGCTACACCTTC	CASSQGQGYGYTF
-	14	-	TRBV5-1	TRBJ1-4	TGCGCCAGCAGTACAGGGCCAACTAATGAAAAACTGTTTTTT	CASSTGPTNEKLFF
-	13	-	TRBV5-6	TRBJ2-1	TGTGCCAGCAGCTTTGGACTGCTCGGGGAGCAGTTCTTC	CASSFGLLGEQFF
-	15	TRBD1	TRBV6-1	TRBJ1-2	TGTGCCAGCGAGGGGGCGTTGGGGCCTAACTATGGCTACACCTTC	CASEGALGPNYGYTF
-	14	TRBD1	TRBV14	TRBJ2-7	TGTGCCAGCTCGGGGACAGAGATTTCCTACGAGCAGTACTTC	CASSGTEISYEQYF
-	13	-	TRBV6-5	TRBJ1-1	TGTGCCAGCAGATATCAGGGGACCACTGAAGCTTTCTTT	CASRYQGTTEAFF
-	12	-	TRBV2	TRBJ2-1	TGTGCCAGCACTCGGTCCTACAATGAGCAGTTCTTC	CASTRSYNEQFF
once	13	-	TRBV6-5	TRBJ2-7	TGTGCCAGCAGAGGGACTCTCAACTACGAGCAGTACTTC	CASRGTLNYEQYF
-	13	TRBD2	TRBV2	TRBJ2-1	TGTGCCAGTGAGCGGGAGCCCTTCAATGAGCAGTTCTTC	CASEREPFNEQFF
once	15	TRBD1	TRBV6-5	TRBJ2-2	TGTGCCAGCGGGGGGCACAGGGGGCAGGGCGGGGAGCTGTTTTTT	CASGGHRGQGGELFF
-	14	TRBD1	TRBV6-4	TRBJ2-3	TGTGCCAGCAGTGAGGGACAGAGCACAGATACGCAGTATTTT	CASSEGQSTDTQYF
-	16	TRBD1	TRBV10-3	TRBJ1-1	TGTGCCATCAAAGACCGCGACAGGGGCATGAACACTGAAGCTTTCTTT	CAIKDRDRGMNTEAFF
-	12	-	TRBV27	TRBJ2-2	TGTGCCAGCAGTCCACTCACCGGGGAGCTGTTTTTT	CASSPLTGELFF
-	16	-	TRBV4-1	TRBJ2-2	TGCGCCAGCAGAGATCATCCGGGTAAAAAGTCCGGGGAGCTGTTTTTT	CASRDHPGKKSGELFF
-	17	-	TRBV18	TRBJ1-5	TGTGCCAGCTCATTTAGTGCCCTATCTGCCCTAAATCAGCCCCAGCATTTT	CASSFSALSALNQPQHF
-	14	-	TRBV6-1	TRBJ1-1	TGTGCCAGCAGCGACCCGGGACTTTACACTGAAGCTTTCTTT	CASSDPGLYTEAFF
-	15	-	TRBV7-6	TRBJ1-6	TGTGCCAGCAGCTCCCACGAGGCCGGTTCGGCACCCCTCCACTTT	CASSSHEAGSAPLHF
-	15	-	TRBV19	TRBJ2-6	TGTGCCAGTCGCCAACCGGTCTCTGGGGCCAACGTCCTGACTTTC	CASRQPVSGANVLTF
-	13	-	TRBV6-5	TRBJ1-1	TGTGCCAGCCATTCCAGGGAGAACACTGAAGCTTTCTTT	CASHSRENTEAFF
-	14	-	TRBV6-1	TRBJ1-5	TGTGCCAGCAGTGAGATAACAGGACGTCAGCCCCAGCATTTT	CASSEITGRQPQHF
-	14	TRBD1	TRBV19	TRBJ2-6	TGTGCCAGTAGCCAGGGGGCTGGGGCCAACGTCCTGACTTTC	CASSQGAGANVLTF
-	12	TRBD1	TRBV4-1	TRBJ1-5	TGCGCCAGCGGACAGGAAGATCAGCCCCAGCATTTT	CASGQEDQPQHF
-	14	-	TRBV11-1	TRBJ1-2	TGTGCCAGCAGCTTTATCACAGCTAACTATGGCTACACCTTC	CASSFITANYGYTF
-	15	TRBD2	TRBV19	TRBJ2-3	TGTGCCAGTACCCCTGGAGCGGGAGGGGGGGATACGCAGTATTTT	CASTPGAGGGDTQYF
-	15	-	TRBV6-1	TRBJ2-5	TGTGCCAGCAGTGTTGTGACAGCGACCTCCGAGACCCAGTACTTC	CASSVVTATSETQYF
few	15	-	TRBV7-9	TRBJ1-2	TGTGCCAGCAGCTTAGTTCAGTCAGGGGATTATGGCTACACCTTC	CASSLVQSGDYGYTF
-	15	-	TRBV7-9	TRBJ1-5	TGTTCCAGCAGCTTAGCGGGGAGGGATAATCAGCCCCAGCATTTT	CSSSLAGRDNQPQHF
-	14	-	TRBV29-1	TRBJ2-2	TGCAGCGTTGAAGATAGGGGGGGCACCGGGGAGCTGTTTTTT	CSVEDRGGTGELFF
few	15	TRBD2	TRBV29-1	TRBJ2-2	TGCAGCGTTGAAGGACTAGCGGGAGAATCCGGGGAGCTGTTTTTT	CSVEGLAGESGELFF
-	16	-	TRBV5-6	TRBJ1-3	TGTGCCAGCAGCTTTGGGCTAGGGGAAATTCTAGGCACCATATATTTT	CASSFGLGEILGTIYF